These T cell receptor beta chains were read from a single sample in a study of HIV-infected children after antiretroviral therapy interruption. Each CDR3 protein gets one entry after TCRdb re-called the 3' RACE reads with MiXCR. The sample has around 41,000 distinct CDR3 sequences; around 7% are singletons. This sample comprised CD45RA+ CD4+ T cells from PBMCs, pooled from several time points, obtained from a donor given antiretroviral therapy, either interrupted or continuous. The receptors were sampled from a pool of human donors with HIV. The CDR3 runs from the conserved cysteine through the conserved F or W. D genes are given only for firm matches. Expanded clones get a size class; other rows say once, few or many, or leave the size out.

abundance	d_gene	v_gene	j_gene	CDR3aa	CDR3nt
many	NA	TRBV20-1	TRBJ1-3	CSARDLGQFSGNTIYF	TGCAGTGCTAGAGATTTGGGACAATTCTCTGGAAACACCATATATTTT
NA	NA	TRBV20-1	TRBJ2-3	CSAARGGDTQYF	TGCAGTGCCGCCCGCGGTGGGGATACGCAGTATTTT
few	TRBD1	TRBV6-1	TRBJ2-3	CASGKQPGQNTDTQYF	TGTGCCAGCGGTAAACAGCCGGGACAGAACACAGATACGCAGTATTTT
medium-sized	TRBD2	TRBV20-1	TRBJ2-7	CSAQTAGRVPNEQYF	TGCAGTGCGCAGACAGCGGGGAGGGTTCCCAACGAGCAGTACTTC
NA	NA	TRBV3-1	TRBJ2-1	CASSLRGRLDNEQFF	TGTGCCAGCAGCCTCCGTGGTAGACTAGACAATGAGCAGTTCTTC
many	TRBD1	TRBV12-3/TRBV12-4	TRBJ1-2	CASSLRRRGLGYGYTF	TGTGCCAGCAGTTTAAGGCGGAGGGGGCTGGGCTATGGCTACACCTTC
many	NA	TRBV27	TRBJ1-3	CASRLLSGNTIYF	TGTGCCAGCAGACTGCTCTCTGGAAACACCATATATTTT
many	NA	TRBV6-2/TRBV6-3	TRBJ1-1	CASSYWGNRVLGTEAFF	TGTGCCAGCAGTTACTGGGGCAACAGGGTTTTGGGCACTGAAGCTTTCTTT
many	NA	TRBV6-6	TRBJ1-1	CASSSHKNTEAFF	TGTGCCAGCAGTTCACACAAGAACACTGAAGCTTTCTTT
NA	NA	TRBV6-6	TRBJ2-7	CASIQAPHWEQYF	TGTGCCAGCATCCAGGCCCCACACTGGGAGCAGTACTTC
many	NA	TRBV12-3/TRBV12-4	TRBJ2-3	CASSLSVSPDTQYF	TGTGCCAGCAGTTTATCGGTCTCACCAGATACGCAGTATTTT
many	NA	TRBV5-6	TRBJ1-2	CASSLDRLYGYTF	TGTGCCAGCAGCTTGGACAGGCTCTATGGCTACACCTTC
many	TRBD2	TRBV28	TRBJ2-7	CAVFGTSRTYEQYF	TGTGCCGTGTTCGGGACTAGCCGAACCTACGAGCAGTACTTC
many	NA	TRBV4-3	TRBJ2-6	CASSQDPWSQPLSGANVLTF	TGCGCCAGCAGCCAAGATCCATGGTCCCAACCCCTCTCTGGGGCCAACGTCCTGACTTTC
many	NA	TRBV2	TRBJ2-3	CASSGTGTDTQYF	TGTGCCAGCAGTGGGACAGGCACAGATACGCAGTATTTT
many	TRBD1	TRBV10-3	TRBJ2-1	CASQDRGLNEQFF	TGTGCCTCACAAGACAGGGGGCTCAATGAGCAGTTCTTC
NA	TRBD2	TRBV29-1	TRBJ2-1	CSVAETGGLAGAKQFF	TGCAGCGTTGCGGAAACCGGGGGACTAGCGGGGGCCAAGCAGTTCTTC
NA	TRBD2	TRBV2	TRBJ2-2	CASSTTRTSATGELFF	TGTGCCAGCAGTACGACCCGGACTAGCGCGACCGGGGAGCTGTTTTTT
NA	NA	TRBV5-1	TRBJ1-1	CASSLREGNTEAFF	TGCGCCAGCAGCTTGAGGGAAGGGAACACTGAAGCTTTCTTT
NA	NA	TRBV29-1	TRBJ1-4	CSAAAGTNEKLFF	TGCAGCGCAGCGGCAGGGACTAATGAAAAACTGTTTTTT
few	NA	TRBV15	TRBJ1-1	CATSRDRARTEAFF	TGTGCCACCAGCAGGGACCGAGCCCGGACTGAAGCTTTCTTT
many	TRBD1	TRBV27	TRBJ1-5	CASKKTGGNQPQHF	TGTGCCAGTAAGAAGACAGGGGGCAACCAGCCCCAGCATTTT
medium-sized	TRBD1	TRBV19	TRBJ2-5	CARSITGEDTQYF	TGTGCCAGAAGTATTACAGGGGAAGACACCCAGTACTTT
many	TRBD2	TRBV29-1	TRBJ2-5	CSAPTSGVGETQYF	TGCAGCGCCCCGACTAGCGGCGTTGGGGAGACCCAGTACTTC
many	NA	TRBV5-1	TRBJ2-7	CASSSVFGEQYF	TGCGCCAGCAGCTCGGTCTTTGGGGAGCAGTACTTC
many	NA	TRBV6-2/TRBV6-3	TRBJ2-5	CASSYTQGRMTETQYF	TGTGCCAGCAGTTACACCCAGGGGCGGATGACAGAGACCCAGTACTTC
NA	NA	TRBV5-4	TRBJ1-4	CASSFWGGEKLFF	TGTGCCAGCAGCTTTTGGGGTGGCGAAAAACTGTTTTTT
many	NA	TRBV7-8	TRBJ2-3	CASSPVRGFWTDTQYF	TGTGCCAGCAGCCCCGTAAGAGGGTTTTGGACAGATACGCAGTATTTT
NA	TRBD2	TRBV3-1	TRBJ2-1	CASTGSGRKWEQFF	TGTGCCAGCACTGGAAGCGGGAGAAAATGGGAGCAGTTCTTC
many	NA	TRBV24-1	TRBJ2-5	CATGLASQETQYF	TGTGCCACCGGATTAGCGTCTCAAGAGACCCAGTACTTC
many	NA	TRBV6-2/TRBV6-3	TRBJ1-2	CASSFNYGYTF	TGTGCCAGCAGTTTTAACTATGGCTACACCTTC
NA	NA	TRBV10-3	TRBJ2-7	CAISDPRTPYEQYF	TGTGCCATCAGTGACCCCCGGACACCCTACGAGCAGTACTTC
NA	TRBD1	TRBV18	TRBJ2-1	CASSPLTGTGGREQFF	TGTGCCAGCTCACCATTAACCGGGACAGGGGGCCGGGAGCAGTTCTTC
many	TRBD2	TRBV12-3/TRBV12-4	TRBJ2-7	CASSLLAGMYEQYF	TGTGCCAGCAGTCTGCTAGCGGGAATGTACGAGCAGTACTTC
many	TRBD2	TRBV7-2	TRBJ2-1	CASSLRGGGRYNEQFF	TGTGCCAGCAGCTTAAGGGGCGGGGGGCGCTACAATGAGCAGTTCTTC